The clone carrying this T cell receptor beta chain occurred a few times. The antigen is undetermined. These data originate in a study of T cell repertoires in cytomegalovirus infection. Germline lookup yields CDR1 LGHNA and CDR2 YNFKEQ. Trimming removed 0 bases at V and 0 bases at J, with 11 bases between. The CDR3 loop spans 17 amino acids. One entry per CDR3 protein results from TCRdb running MiXCR on the reads. The table records around 800,000 distinct CDR3 sequences, about 30% of them present only once. This sequence was found in a human donor in good health (CMV status not recorded). Some clones in this sample may be carry-over from other donors' samples. V gene TRBV4-2 combines with J gene TRBJ2-2; maybe TRBD2 (6 bases). The source material was cultured CD8+ T cells from PBMCs, sampled from culture after CMV antigen stimulation. The CDR3 nucleotides read TGTGCCAGCAGCCAAGATCCAGCGGGCGCGAACACCGGGGAGCTGTTTTTT. This sequence encodes CASSQDPAGANTGELFF.